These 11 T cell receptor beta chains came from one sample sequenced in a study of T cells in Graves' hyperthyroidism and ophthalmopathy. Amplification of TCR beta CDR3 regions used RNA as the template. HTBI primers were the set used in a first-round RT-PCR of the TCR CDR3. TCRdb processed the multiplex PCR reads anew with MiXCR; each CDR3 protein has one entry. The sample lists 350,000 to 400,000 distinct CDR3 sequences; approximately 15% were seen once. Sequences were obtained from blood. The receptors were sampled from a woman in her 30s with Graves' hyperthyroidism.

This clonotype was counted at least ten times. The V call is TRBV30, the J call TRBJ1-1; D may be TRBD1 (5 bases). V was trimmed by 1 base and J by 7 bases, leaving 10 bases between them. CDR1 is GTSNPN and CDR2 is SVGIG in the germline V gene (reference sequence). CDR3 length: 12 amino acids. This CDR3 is CAWSGGVGEAFF. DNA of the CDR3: TGTGCCTGGAGTGGGGGGGTTGGTGAAGCTTTCTTT. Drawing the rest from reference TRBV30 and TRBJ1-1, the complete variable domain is SQTIHQWPATLVQPVGSPLSLECTVEGTSNPNLYWYRQAAGRGLQLLFYSVGIGQISSEVPQNLSASRPQDRQFILSSKKLLLSDSGFYLCAWSGGVGEAFFGQGTRLTVV.

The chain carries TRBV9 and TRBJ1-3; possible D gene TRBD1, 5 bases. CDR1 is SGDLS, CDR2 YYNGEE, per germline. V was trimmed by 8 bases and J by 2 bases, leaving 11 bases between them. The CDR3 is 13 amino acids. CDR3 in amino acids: CASGDGPGNTIYF. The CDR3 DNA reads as TGTGCCAGTGGGGACGGCCCTGGAAACACCATATATTTT.

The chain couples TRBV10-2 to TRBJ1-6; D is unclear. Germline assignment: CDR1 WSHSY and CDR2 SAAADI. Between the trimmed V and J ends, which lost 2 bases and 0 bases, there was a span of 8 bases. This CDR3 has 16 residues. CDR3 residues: CASSETASSYNSPLHF. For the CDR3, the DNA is TGCGCCAGCAGTGAGACAGCGAGCTCCTATAATTCACCCCTCCACTTT.

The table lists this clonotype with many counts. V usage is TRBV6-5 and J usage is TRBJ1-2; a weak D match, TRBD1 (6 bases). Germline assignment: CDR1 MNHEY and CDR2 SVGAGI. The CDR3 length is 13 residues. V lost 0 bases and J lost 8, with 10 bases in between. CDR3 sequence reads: CASSYSSQGGYTF. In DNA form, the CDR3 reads TGTGCCAGCAGTTACTCGAGTCAGGGGGGCTACACCTTC.

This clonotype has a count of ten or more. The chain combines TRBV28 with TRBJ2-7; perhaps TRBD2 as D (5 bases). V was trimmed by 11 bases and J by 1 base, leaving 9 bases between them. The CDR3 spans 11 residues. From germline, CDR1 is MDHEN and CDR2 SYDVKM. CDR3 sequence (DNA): TGTGCCCCCGGCGGGTCCTACGAGCAGTACTTC. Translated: CAPGGSYEQYF. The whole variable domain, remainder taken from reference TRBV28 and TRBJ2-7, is DVKVTQSSRYLVKRTGEKVFLECVQDMDHENMFWYRQDPGLGLRLIYFSYDVKMKEKGDIPEGYSVSREKKERFSLILESASTNQTSMYLCAPGGSYEQYFGPGTRLTVT.

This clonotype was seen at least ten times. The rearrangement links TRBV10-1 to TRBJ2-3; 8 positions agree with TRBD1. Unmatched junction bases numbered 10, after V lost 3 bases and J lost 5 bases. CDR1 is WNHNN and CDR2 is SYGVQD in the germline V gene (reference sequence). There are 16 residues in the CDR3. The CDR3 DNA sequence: TGCGCCAGCAGTGAAGGGTGGCAGGGGGCGGGAGATACGCAGTATTTT. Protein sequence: CASSEGWQGAGDTQYF.

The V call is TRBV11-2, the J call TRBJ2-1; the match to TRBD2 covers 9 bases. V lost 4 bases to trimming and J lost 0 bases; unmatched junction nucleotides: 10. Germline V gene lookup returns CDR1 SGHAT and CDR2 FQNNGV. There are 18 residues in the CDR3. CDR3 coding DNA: TGTGCCAGCAGCTCTTCCTCTAGCGGGATGCTCTCCTACAATGAGCAGTTCTTC. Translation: CASSSSSSGMLSYNEQFF.

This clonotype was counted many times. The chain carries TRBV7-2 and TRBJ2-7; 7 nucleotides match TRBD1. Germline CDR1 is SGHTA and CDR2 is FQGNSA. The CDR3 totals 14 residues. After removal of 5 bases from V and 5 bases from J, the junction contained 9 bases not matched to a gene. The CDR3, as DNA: TGTGCCAGCAGCCGACAGGGCTTGTCCAACGAGCAGTACTTC. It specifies CASSRQGLSNEQYF.

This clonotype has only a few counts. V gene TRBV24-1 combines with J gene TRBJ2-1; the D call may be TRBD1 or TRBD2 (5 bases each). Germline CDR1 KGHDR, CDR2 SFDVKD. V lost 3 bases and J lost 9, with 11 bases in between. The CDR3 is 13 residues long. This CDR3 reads CATSDPQRGEQFF. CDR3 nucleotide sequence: TGTGCCACCAGTGATCCCCAGAGGGGTGAGCAGTTCTTC.

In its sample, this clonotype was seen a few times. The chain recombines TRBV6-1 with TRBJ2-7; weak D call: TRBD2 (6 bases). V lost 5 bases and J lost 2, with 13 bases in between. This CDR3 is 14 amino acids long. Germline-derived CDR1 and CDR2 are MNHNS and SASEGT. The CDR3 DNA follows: TGTGCCAGCAGTTATGTGGCGGGAACCTACGAGCAGTACTTC. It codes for CASSYVAGTYEQYF.

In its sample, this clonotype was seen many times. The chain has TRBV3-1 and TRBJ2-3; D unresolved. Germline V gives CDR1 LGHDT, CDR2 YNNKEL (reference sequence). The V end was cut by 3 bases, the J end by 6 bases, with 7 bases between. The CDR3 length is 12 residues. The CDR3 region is CASSHLTDTQYF. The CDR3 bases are TGTGCCAGCAGCCATCTCACGGATACGCAGTATTTT.